Detailed here is one T cell receptor beta chain. There are many counts of this clonotype. Its antigen is currently not known. No quality values exist for individual bases; no much larger clone is one base distant. TCR beta VDJ combination and CDR3 sequence profiling used genomic DNA as the template. TCR repertoire sequencing was run on an Illumina HiSeq 2000. Concerning the study's data processing: TRBV/TRBJ rearrangement plots, CDR3 size and DJ length profiles, and Simpson's diversity index were used to evaluate the repertoires. The immunodominant clone was defined as the most abundant DNA sequence in deep sequencing data. CDR3 amino acid sequences were screened for sharing across subjects and compared with published repertoires and the VDJdb database. TCRdb applied fastp at Q25 and MiXCR to the public reads, then kept only in-frame beta chains. Identical CDR3 protein sequences are pooled into one entry, listed with their most common genes and DNA. The V and J calls reflect TCRdb's pipeline rather than the authors' work. This sample lists around 200,000 distinct CDR3 sequences; roughly 50% were detected once. About 1.7% of the sample is in the top ten clones.

Including the terminal cysteine and phenylalanine, the CDR3 comprises 17 residues. The DNA shown is the 51-base CDR3, in frame from base 1. Trimming at the junction amounts to 3 bases on V and 1 base on J, and the germline ends lie 19 bases apart. Looking up the germline V gene yields CDR1 SGHRS and CDR2 YFSETQ. These data originate in a study of CD8+CD57+ T cells in acquired aplastic anemia (dated by TCRdb to between 2018 and 2020). Describing the broader study: Extracted DNA from sorted CD4+ and CD8+ cells averaged around 3.3 ug, ranging from roughly 0.17 to 30 ug. CD8+CD57+ expansion was defined as a frequency above the mean frequency observed in healthy subjects.

Study-wide findings and limitations: About 30 CD8+ CDR3 sequences were found to be shared between patients and controls, but these sequences appeared to be highly expressed in patients and within the immunodominant clones of the patients. No significant difference in CD8+ Simpson's diversity was found between patients and healthy controls (P=0.060).

Patients chosen for sequencing had shown expansion of CD8+CD57+ cells by flow cytometry. Severe acquired aplastic anemia was diagnosed in all patients according to International Study of Aplastic Anemia and Agranulocytosis and Camitta criteria. No patient had received any therapy when blood was sampled. TCR repertoires of sorted CD4+ and CD8+ blood T cells from severe aplastic anemia patients and healthy subjects were deep-sequenced in the study. Patients were enrolled under clinicaltrials.gov protocols 00001620, 01623167, 00001397, 00071045, 00081523 and 00961064 in the USA. Ficoll-Paque density gradient centrifugation was used to isolate peripheral blood mononuclear cells. CD4+ and CD8+ T cells were sorted by FACS or magnetic beads before DNA extraction.

The sequencing input was sorted CD4+, CD8+, or CD8+CD57+ T cells (not recorded which) from PBMCs. This clonotype originated in a human donor with aplastic anemia. The chain joins TRBV5-1 to TRBJ1-1; TRBD1 is possibly the D segment (5 matching bases). The nucleotide sequence reads as follows: TGCGCCAGCAGCTCTGAAAGGGGTGACGGAAAGAACACTGAAGCTTTCTTT. It specifies CASSSERGDGKNTEAFF.